The sequence of this TCR beta chain was determined in a study of blood T cell repertoires in COVID-19. V lost 6 bases and J 4 bases, leaving 12 bases between the germline ends. CDR3 size: 13 residues. TCRdb's table, derived via immunoSEQ multiplex PCR, lists solely in-frame clones and lacks some. The table has 100,000 to 150,000 clones, roughly 92% seen once. The chain combines TRBV12-3 or TRBV12-4 with TRBJ2-5, with D perhaps matching TRBD1 (6 bases). Sequencing used peripheral blood. This receptor was identified in a man aged 50 to 59 with COVID-19, enrolled during active disease. In DNA, the CDR3 is TGTGCCAGCAGATCCGGACAGTCAGAGACCCAGTACTTC. The encoded protein is CASRSGQSETQYF.